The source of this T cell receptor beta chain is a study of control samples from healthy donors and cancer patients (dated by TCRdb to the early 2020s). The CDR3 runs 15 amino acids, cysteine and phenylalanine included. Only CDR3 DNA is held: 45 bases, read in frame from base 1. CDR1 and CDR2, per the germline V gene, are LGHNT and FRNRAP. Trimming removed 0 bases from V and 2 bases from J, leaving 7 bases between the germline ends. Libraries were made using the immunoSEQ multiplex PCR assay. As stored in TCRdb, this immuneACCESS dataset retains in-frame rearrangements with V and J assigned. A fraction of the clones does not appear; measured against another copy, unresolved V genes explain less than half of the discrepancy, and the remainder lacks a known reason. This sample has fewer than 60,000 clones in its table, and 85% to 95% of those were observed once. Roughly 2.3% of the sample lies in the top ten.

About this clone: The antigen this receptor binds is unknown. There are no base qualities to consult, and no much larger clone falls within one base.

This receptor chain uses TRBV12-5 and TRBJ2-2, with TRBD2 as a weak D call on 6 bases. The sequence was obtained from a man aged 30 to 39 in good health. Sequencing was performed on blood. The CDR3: CASGLVLANTGELFF. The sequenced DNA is TGTGCTAGTGGTTTGGTACTAGCCAACACCGGGGAGCTGTTTTTT.